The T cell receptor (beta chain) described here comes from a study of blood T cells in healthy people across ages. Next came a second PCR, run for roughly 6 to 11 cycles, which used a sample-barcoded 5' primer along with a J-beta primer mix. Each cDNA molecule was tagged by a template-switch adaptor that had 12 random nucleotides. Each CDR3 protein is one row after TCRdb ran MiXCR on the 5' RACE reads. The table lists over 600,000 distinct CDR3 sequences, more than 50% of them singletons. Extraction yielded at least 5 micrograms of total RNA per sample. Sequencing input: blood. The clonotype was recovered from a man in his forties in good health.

This chain's CDR3 is CSALGTSGRAEQFF. The DNA of the CDR3 is TGCAGTGCTCTCGGGACTAGCGGGAGGGCCGAGCAGTTCTTC. The chain is built from TRBV20-1 and TRBJ2-1, with 16 bases identical to TRBD2. CDR3 length: 14 residues. The germline V gene encodes CDR1 DFQATT and CDR2 SNEGSKA (reference sequence). V shed 5 bases, J shed 10 bases, and the junction held 5 bases outside the gene matches.